These 4 T cell receptor beta chains came from one sample sequenced in a study of cytomegalovirus exposure and HLA in healthy donors. Primers for the PCR totalled 60 Vbeta and 13 Jbeta. Using immunoSEQ multiplex PCR, the repertoire was profiled, and TCRdb retains in-frame clones only, with some absent. Among roughly 140,000 clones listed, over 60% were seen once. Sequencing input: PBMCs. The receptors were sampled from a man aged 40-49 years in good health and CMV-seronegative.

The chain uses TRBV19 and TRBJ1-2; tentative D call: TRBD1 (6 bases). V was clipped by 3 bases and J by 3 bases, with 14 bases between them. CDR1 and CDR2 (germline): LNHDA, SQIVND (reference sequence). The CDR3 contains 15 residues. The CDR3 protein is CASSIRDTPDYGYTF. CDR3 DNA sequence: TGTGCCAGTAGTATCCGGGACACCCCAGACTATGGCTACACCTTC.

This chain connects TRBV7-9 to TRBJ2-7; no firm D call. CDR3 length: 11 residues. Per germline, CDR1 SEHNR and CDR2 FQNEAQ (reference sequence). V was pared by 3 bases and J by 3 bases, with 3 bases between. DNA for the CDR3: TGTGCCAGCAGCTTCAGCTACGAGCAGTACTTC. It specifies CASSFSYEQYF. Supplemented by reference TRBV7-9 and TRBJ2-7, the full variable domain reads DTGVSQNPRHKITKRGQNVTFRCDPISEHNRLYWYRQTLGQGPEFLTYFQNEAQLEKSRLLSDRFSAERPKGSFSTLEIQRTEQGDSAMYLCASSFSYEQYFGPGTRLTVT.

The chain uses TRBV5-4 and TRBJ2-3, with D possibly being TRBD2 (6 bases). With 0 bases removed from V and 3 bases from J, the gap between germline ends came to 14 bases. Germline CDR1 and CDR2: SGHNT and YYREEE (reference sequence). This CDR3 comprises 16 residues. CDR3 region: CASSLGPSVNTDTQYF. The CDR3 DNA reads as TGTGCCAGCAGCTTGGGGCCTAGCGTCAATACAGATACGCAGTATTTT. Variable domain in full (rest from reference TRBV5-4 and TRBJ2-3): ETGVTQSPTHLIKTRGQQVTLRCSSQSGHNTVSWYQQALGQGPQFIFQYYREEENGRGNFPPRFSGLQFPNYSSELNVNALELDDSALYLCASSLGPSVNTDTQYFGPGTRLTVL.

The chain uses TRBV5-4 and TRBJ1-2, with D perhaps matching TRBD1 (5 bases). V was trimmed by 2 bases and J by 5 bases, leaving 13 bases between them. The CDR3 is 14 residues long. Germline V CDR1 and CDR2: SGHNT, YYREEE (reference sequence). The CDR3 nucleotides are TGTGCCAGCAGCTTTTCAGGGATACCTTATGGCTACACCTTC. It is translated as CASSFSGIPYGYTF.